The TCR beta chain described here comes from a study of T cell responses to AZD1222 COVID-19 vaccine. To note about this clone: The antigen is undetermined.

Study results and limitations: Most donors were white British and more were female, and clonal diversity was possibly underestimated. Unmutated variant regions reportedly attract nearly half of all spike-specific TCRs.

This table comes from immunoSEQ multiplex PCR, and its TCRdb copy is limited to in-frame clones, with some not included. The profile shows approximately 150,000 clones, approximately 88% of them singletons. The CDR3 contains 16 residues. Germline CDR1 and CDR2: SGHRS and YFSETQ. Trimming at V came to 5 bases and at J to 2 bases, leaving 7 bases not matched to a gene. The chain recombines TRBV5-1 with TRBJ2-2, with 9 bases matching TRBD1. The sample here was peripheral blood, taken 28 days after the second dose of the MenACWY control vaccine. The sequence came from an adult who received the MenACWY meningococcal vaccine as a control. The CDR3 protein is CASRDAGQGNTGELFF. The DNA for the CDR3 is TGCGCCAGCAGGGACGCGGGACAGGGTAACACCGGGGAGCTGTTTTTT.